These T cell receptor beta chains were read from a single sample in a study of T cell repertoires in cytomegalovirus infection. Each CDR3 protein is one row after TCRdb ran MiXCR on the reads. The data hold about 130,000 distinct CDR3 sequences, with roughly a quarter observed a single time. These TCRs are of unknown antigen specificity. The specimen was PBMCs, sequenced either directly or after in vitro stimulation (not recorded which). These receptors all stem from a human donor in good health (CMV status not recorded). Some clones in this sample may be carry-over from other donors' samples. CDR3s include the opening cysteine and the closing phenylalanine or tryptophan. The order of the fields is D gene, J gene, V gene, clone size, CDR3 protein, CDR3 DNA. A D gene is named only where the DNA matches it firmly. Clone sizes are given selectively: once, few, many, or a class where the clone is expanded.

d_gene: TRBD1
j_gene: TRBJ1-2
v_gene: TRBV5-1
abundance: once
CDR3aa: CASSLEQGWSGYTF
CDR3nt: TGCGCCAGCAGCTTGGAACAGGGGTGGAGTGGCTACACCTTC

d_gene: .
j_gene: TRBJ1-4
v_gene: TRBV11-2
abundance: .
CDR3aa: CASSLDRDNGKLFF
CDR3nt: TGTGCCAGCAGCTTAGACCGGGACAATGGAAAACTGTTTTTT

d_gene: .
j_gene: TRBJ1-5
v_gene: TRBV27
abundance: .
CDR3aa: CASSLSLGFQPQHF
CDR3nt: TGTGCCAGCAGTTTATCGTTAGGGTTTCAGCCCCAGCATTTT

d_gene: .
j_gene: TRBJ2-5
v_gene: TRBV6-2/TRBV6-3
abundance: .
CDR3aa: CASSGQKETQYF
CDR3nt: TGTGCCAGCAGCGGACAGAAAGAGACCCAGTACTTC

d_gene: .
j_gene: TRBJ1-1
v_gene: TRBV12-3/TRBV12-4
abundance: .
CDR3aa: CASSSRTDTEAFF
CDR3nt: TGTGCCAGCAGTTCAAGAACGGACACTGAAGCTTTCTTT

d_gene: TRBD2
j_gene: TRBJ2-7
v_gene: TRBV4-1
abundance: few
CDR3aa: CASSQGGLAGVLRPHEQYF
CDR3nt: TGCGCCAGCAGCCAAGGGGGTCTAGCGGGAGTCCTCCGCCCCCACGAGCAGTACTTC

d_gene: .
j_gene: TRBJ2-1
v_gene: TRBV7-8
abundance: many
CDR3aa: CASSLLEVRNEQFF
CDR3nt: TGTGCCAGCAGCCTTCTGGAAGTGCGCAATGAGCAGTTCTTC

d_gene: .
j_gene: TRBJ1-5
v_gene: TRBV29-1
abundance: .
CDR3aa: CSVALRDGNQPQHF
CDR3nt: TGCAGCGTTGCTCTCAGGGATGGCAATCAGCCCCAGCATTTT

d_gene: .
j_gene: TRBJ1-2
v_gene: TRBV6-6
abundance: .
CDR3aa: CASSKDRFNYGYTF
CDR3nt: TGTGCCAGCAGTAAGGACAGATTTAACTATGGCTACACCTTC

d_gene: .
j_gene: TRBJ2-1
v_gene: TRBV19
abundance: many
CDR3aa: CASSEDRFSYNEQFF
CDR3nt: TGTGCCAGTAGTGAGGACCGATTCTCCTACAATGAGCAGTTCTTC

d_gene: .
j_gene: TRBJ2-5
v_gene: TRBV28
abundance: .
CDR3aa: CASSAQGPRETQYF
CDR3nt: TGTGCCAGCAGCGCACAGGGACCTAGGGAGACCCAGTACTTC

d_gene: TRBD1
j_gene: TRBJ1-2
v_gene: TRBV6-5
abundance: few
CDR3aa: CASSYSGTGEGGYTF
CDR3nt: TGTGCCAGCAGTTATTCCGGGACAGGAGAGGGTGGCTACACCTTC

d_gene: .
j_gene: TRBJ2-3
v_gene: TRBV7-9
abundance: many
CDR3aa: CASSGLRTLSTDTQYF
CDR3nt: TGTGCCAGCAGCGGATTGAGAACTCTAAGCACAGATACGCAGTATTTT

d_gene: TRBD2
j_gene: TRBJ2-1
v_gene: TRBV12-3/TRBV12-4
abundance: few
CDR3aa: CASRYSGNEQFF
CDR3nt: TGTGCCAGCAGATATAGCGGGAATGAGCAGTTCTTC

d_gene: .
j_gene: TRBJ1-1
v_gene: TRBV2
abundance: .
CDR3aa: CASRDIGGGFSVNTEAFF
CDR3nt: TGTGCCAGCAGGGACATTGGGGGGGGTTTTTCGGTGAACACTGAAGCTTTCTTT

d_gene: .
j_gene: TRBJ1-3
v_gene: TRBV14
abundance: few
CDR3aa: CASSQTANSGNTIYF
CDR3nt: TGTGCCAGCAGCCAAACAGCAAACTCTGGAAACACCATATATTTT

d_gene: .
j_gene: TRBJ2-2
v_gene: TRBV5-6
abundance: once
CDR3aa: CATATRARNTGELFF
CDR3nt: TGTGCCACCGCGACCCGGGCACGTAACACCGGGGAGCTGTTTTTT

d_gene: .
j_gene: TRBJ2-6
v_gene: TRBV11-2
abundance: few
CDR3aa: CASSLEGSGANVLTF
CDR3nt: TGTGCCAGCAGCTTAGAAGGTTCTGGGGCCAACGTCCTGACTTTC

d_gene: TRBD2
j_gene: TRBJ2-3
v_gene: TRBV5-6
abundance: few
CDR3aa: CASRGGVSPTDTQYF
CDR3nt: TGTGCCAGCAGGGGAGGGGTATCCCCCACAGATACGCAGTATTTT

d_gene: TRBD2
j_gene: TRBJ2-1
v_gene: TRBV4-3
abundance: .
CDR3aa: CASSQGGGRGNEQFF
CDR3nt: TGCGCCAGCAGCCAAGGAGGCGGGAGAGGCAATGAGCAGTTCTTC

d_gene: TRBD2
j_gene: TRBJ2-1
v_gene: TRBV28
abundance: few
CDR3aa: CASSSLAGVTYNEQFF
CDR3nt: TGTGCCAGCAGTTCTCTAGCGGGGGTGACCTACAATGAGCAGTTCTTC

d_gene: TRBD1
j_gene: TRBJ2-2
v_gene: TRBV7-3
abundance: .
CDR3aa: CASSLGQGTGELFF
CDR3nt: TGTGCCAGCAGCTTGGGACAGGGCACCGGGGAGCTGTTTTTT

d_gene: .
j_gene: TRBJ2-3
v_gene: TRBV10-3
abundance: few
CDR3aa: CAISHPSDTQYF
CDR3nt: TGTGCCATCAGTCACCCATCAGATACGCAGTATTTT

d_gene: .
j_gene: TRBJ2-7
v_gene: TRBV4-1
abundance: .
CDR3aa: CASSLQTGSPWYEQYF
CDR3nt: TGCGCCAGCAGCCTTCAAACAGGGAGCCCATGGTACGAGCAGTACTTC

d_gene: .
j_gene: TRBJ2-1
v_gene: TRBV4-3
abundance: .
CDR3aa: CASSQEARPDPPGGNEQFF
CDR3nt: TGCGCCAGCAGCCAAGAAGCCCGCCCCGATCCCCCGGGTGGTAATGAGCAGTTCTTC

d_gene: .
j_gene: TRBJ2-2
v_gene: TRBV24-1
abundance: .
CDR3aa: CATAKLDANTGELFF
CDR3nt: TGTGCCACGGCCAAACTAGACGCTAACACCGGGGAGCTGTTTTTT

d_gene: .
j_gene: TRBJ2-1
v_gene: TRBV7-9
abundance: many
CDR3aa: CASSLGLDQCEQFF
CDR3nt: TGTGCCAGCAGCCTTGGCCTAGACCAATGTGAGCAGTTCTTC

d_gene: .
j_gene: TRBJ1-6
v_gene: TRBV19
abundance: .
CDR3aa: CASTIGQSNNSPLHF
CDR3nt: TGTGCCAGTACTATTGGACAGTCGAATAATTCACCCCTCCACTTT

d_gene: .
j_gene: TRBJ2-6
v_gene: TRBV7-6
abundance: few
CDR3aa: CASSLVGGLTGANVLTF
CDR3nt: TGTGCCAGCAGCTTAGTCGGGGGACTGACTGGGGCCAACGTCCTGACTTTC

d_gene: .
j_gene: TRBJ2-7
v_gene: TRBV15
abundance: .
CDR3aa: CATSRDRTYEQYF
CDR3nt: TGTGCCACCAGCAGAGACCGTACCTACGAGCAGTACTTC

d_gene: .
j_gene: TRBJ1-1
v_gene: TRBV5-4
abundance: .
CDR3aa: CASTRGGVNTEAFF
CDR3nt: TGTGCCAGCACTAGGGGAGGAGTGAACACTGAAGCTTTCTTT

d_gene: TRBD1
j_gene: TRBJ2-7
v_gene: TRBV3-1
abundance: many
CDR3aa: CASSQGTGPRNEQYF
CDR3nt: TGTGCCAGCAGCCAAGGGACAGGACCCCGAAACGAGCAGTACTTC

d_gene: TRBD2
j_gene: TRBJ2-5
v_gene: TRBV20-1
abundance: .
CDR3aa: CSAGDSGGVEETQYF
CDR3nt: TGCAGTGCTGGCGACTCGGGAGGGGTAGAAGAGACCCAGTACTTC

d_gene: TRBD2
j_gene: TRBJ2-3
v_gene: TRBV27
abundance: .
CDR3aa: CASSLAGGEDTQYF
CDR3nt: TGTGCCAGCAGTCTAGCGGGAGGGGAGGATACGCAGTATTTT

d_gene: TRBD1
j_gene: TRBJ1-4
v_gene: TRBV7-9
abundance: .
CDR3aa: CASSPQGASYEKLFF
CDR3nt: TGTGCCAGCAGCCCACAGGGGGCATCTTATGAAAAACTGTTTTTT

d_gene: .
j_gene: TRBJ1-2
v_gene: TRBV7-2
abundance: many
CDR3aa: CASSSNYGYTF
CDR3nt: TGTGCCAGCAGCTCCAACTATGGCTACACCTTC

d_gene: .
j_gene: TRBJ2-7
v_gene: TRBV7-2
abundance: many
CDR3aa: CASSSRTLQWDSYEQYF
CDR3nt: TGTGCCAGCAGCTCGAGGACTTTACAATGGGACTCCTACGAGCAGTACTTC

d_gene: .
j_gene: TRBJ2-2
v_gene: TRBV27
abundance: many
CDR3aa: CASSLEQGLPTGELFF
CDR3nt: TGTGCCAGCAGTTTAGAGCAGGGGTTACCCACCGGGGAGCTGTTTTTT

d_gene: TRBD1
j_gene: TRBJ2-1
v_gene: TRBV7-8
abundance: .
CDR3aa: CASSLVLQGAGEQFF
CDR3nt: TGTGCCAGCAGCTTAGTTTTACAGGGGGCCGGTGAGCAGTTCTTC

d_gene: TRBD1
j_gene: TRBJ1-1
v_gene: TRBV5-1
abundance: few
CDR3aa: CASSPAGTGGEAFF
CDR3nt: TGCGCCAGCAGCCCCGCGGGGACAGGCGGTGAAGCTTTCTTT

d_gene: .
j_gene: TRBJ2-2
v_gene: TRBV30
abundance: once
CDR3aa: CAWSGGDTGELFF
CDR3nt: TGTGCCTGGAGTGGGGGGGACACCGGGGAGCTGTTTTTT

d_gene: TRBD2
j_gene: TRBJ2-1
v_gene: TRBV6-6
abundance: .
CDR3aa: CASVLAASYNEQFF
CDR3nt: TGTGCCAGCGTTCTAGCGGCCTCCTACAATGAGCAGTTCTTC

d_gene: .
j_gene: TRBJ2-1
v_gene: TRBV2
abundance: .
CDR3aa: CASSLRPEQFF
CDR3nt: TGTGCCAGCAGTCTACGGCCAGAGCAGTTCTTC

d_gene: .
j_gene: TRBJ2-5
v_gene: TRBV19
abundance: .
CDR3aa: CASKGKVTQYF
CDR3nt: TGTGCCAGTAAGGGCAAAGTGACCCAGTACTTC

d_gene: .
j_gene: TRBJ1-4
v_gene: TRBV7-2
abundance: many
CDR3aa: CASSRTGNNEKLFF
CDR3nt: TGTGCCAGCAGCCGAACAGGGAACAATGAAAAACTGTTTTTT

d_gene: TRBD2
j_gene: TRBJ2-7
v_gene: TRBV7-2
abundance: .
CDR3aa: CASSLMGSGRAEQYF
CDR3nt: TGTGCCAGCAGCTTAATGGGTAGCGGGAGGGCCGAGCAGTACTTC

d_gene: .
j_gene: TRBJ2-3
v_gene: TRBV30
abundance: .
CDR3aa: CAWALSTDTQYF
CDR3nt: TGTGCCTGGGCCTTGAGCACAGATACGCAGTATTTT

d_gene: TRBD1
j_gene: TRBJ1-1
v_gene: TRBV7-9
abundance: few
CDR3aa: CASSLNPDRGGTEAFF
CDR3nt: TGTGCCAGCAGCCTAAACCCGGACAGGGGCGGCACTGAAGCTTTCTTT

d_gene: .
j_gene: TRBJ1-2
v_gene: TRBV4-1
abundance: many
CDR3aa: CASSPPYGGDYGYTF
CDR3nt: TGCGCCAGCAGCCCACCCTATGGGGGCGATTATGGCTACACCTTC

d_gene: .
j_gene: TRBJ1-2
v_gene: TRBV6-2/TRBV6-3
abundance: .
CDR3aa: CASSYPTGRGTLGGYTF
CDR3nt: TGTGCCAGCAGTTACCCTACAGGTCGCGGAACCCTTGGCGGCTACACCTTC

d_gene: .
j_gene: TRBJ2-7
v_gene: TRBV7-9
abundance: many
CDR3aa: CASSLLSSYSYEQYF
CDR3nt: TGTGCCAGCAGCTTACTATCCAGTTACTCCTACGAGCAGTACTTC

d_gene: .
j_gene: TRBJ2-1
v_gene: TRBV6-1
abundance: .
CDR3aa: CASSSTNYNEQFF
CDR3nt: TGTGCCAGCAGTTCGACGAACTACAATGAGCAGTTCTTC

d_gene: .
j_gene: TRBJ2-1
v_gene: TRBV12-3/TRBV12-4
abundance: .
CDR3aa: CASSPYYEQFF
CDR3nt: TGTGCCAGCAGTCCCTACTATGAGCAGTTCTTC